This T cell receptor beta chain is drawn from a study of regulatory T cells in long-lasting Graves disease. Whole-study findings and limits: TRBV28, TRBJ1-2 and TRBJ2-5 were segments that persistent disease favored.

This clonotype was found many times. Its antigen is still unknown. Arm-PCR of CDR3 regions and iRepertoire HTBI primers were used to build TCR beta libraries. TCRdb used MiXCR to reprocess the multiplex PCR reads, holding one entry per CDR3 protein. The repertoire consists of some 410,000 distinct CDR3 sequences, with less than 20% occurring once and the leading ten covering roughly a tenth. Stated time point: newly diagnosed GD, antithyroid drugs for less than 3 months. From RNA extracted from PBMCs, the TCR library was made. The germline V gene has CDR1 LNHDA and CDR2 SQIVND (reference sequence). The J segment lost 3 bases and the V segment lost 9 bases, leaving 5 bases of the junction unmatched. The CDR3 length is 14 residues. This same sample was also part of a study on T cells in Graves' hyperthyroidism and ophthalmopathy. That work adds: Clonotypes that were expanded in thyroid above 0.001 mostly appeared in blood too. Through a model of 13 V-J features, ophthalmopathy was separated from stable hyperthyroidism.

This specimen consisted of peripheral blood mononuclear cells (PBMCs), obtained at new diagnosis, from a patient treated with antithyroid drugs. The receptor was derived from a woman aged 30 to 39 with Graves disease. The V and J genes are TRBV19 and TRBJ2-1; 10 bases match TRBD2. The CDR3, as DNA: TGTGCCAGCAGGACTAGCGGACGCTACAATGAGCAGTTCTTC. This gives the protein CASRTSGRYNEQFF.